What follows are 23 T cell receptor beta chains derived from one specimen sequenced in a study of blood T cell repertoires in COVID-19. Libraries were prepared by immunoSEQ multiplex PCR; TCRdb keeps only in-frame clonotypes and omits some of them. The sample consists of some 190,000 clones, more than 80% of them appearing once. Sequenced material: peripheral blood. All receptors come from a woman aged 40 to 50 with COVID-19, enrolled during active disease.

CDR3 sequence: CATSREHRGQDEAFF. The CDR3 coding sequence is TGTGCCACCAGCAGAGAGCACAGGGGGCAAGATGAAGCTTTCTTT. The J gene is TRBJ1-1, the V gene TRBV15; TRBD1 agrees at 9 bases. Germline CDR1 and CDR2: LNHNV and YYDKDF (reference sequence). The V gene end was trimmed by 0 bases and the J gene end by 7 bases; junction bases not matched to a gene: 6. The CDR3 loop spans 15 amino acids.

This clone came up once. This chain joins TRBV19 and TRBJ1-1; the D is unclear. Trimming took 1 base from V and 5 from J, leaving 14 bases between them. The CDR3 is made up of 15 amino acids. CDR1 is LNHDA and CDR2 is SQIVND in the germline V gene (reference sequence). The CDR3 region has the DNA TGTGCCAGTAGTATAGCGGGATTACGACGGACTGAAGCTTTCTTT. Its protein is CASSIAGLRRTEAFF. Using reference TRBV19 and TRBJ1-1 for the parts outside the CDR3, the full variable domain is DGGITQSPKYLFRKEGQNVTLSCEQNLNHDAMYWYRQDPGQGLRLIYYSQIVNDFQKGDIAEGYSVSREKKESFPLTVTSAQKNPTAFYLCASSIAGLRRTEAFFGQGTRLTVV.

V and J are TRBV27 and TRBJ2-1, with a weak D call TRBD2 (5 bases). The V gene lost 2 bases and the J gene lost 5 bases, with 13 bases spanning the gap. The CDR3 has 15 amino acids. Germline loops: CDR1 MNHEY, CDR2 SMNVEV (reference sequence). CDR3 amino acids: CASSLDLPGNNEQFF. CDR3 nucleotides: TGTGCCAGCAGTTTAGACCTACCGGGAAACAATGAGCAGTTCTTC.

The genes are TRBV11-2 and TRBJ1-1; 8 bases fit TRBD1. The CDR3 is made up of 14 amino acids. Germline assignment: CDR1 SGHAT and CDR2 FQNNGV. The V gene end was trimmed by 1 base and the J gene end by 11 bases; junction bases not matched to a gene: 9. The chain's CDR3 is CASSLAGRGREAFF. CDR3 DNA: TGTGCCAGCAGCTTAGCGGGCAGGGGGCGCGAGGCTTTCTTT. Looking up the rest from reference TRBV11-2 and TRBJ1-1 gives the full variable domain: EAGVAQSPRYKIIEKRQSVAFWCNPISGHATLYWYQQILGQGPKLLIQFQNNGVVDDSQLPKDRFSAERLKGVDSTLKIQPAKLEDSAVYLCASSLAGRGREAFFGQGTRLTVV.

This clone was counted a few times. The chain carries TRBV5-4 and TRBJ2-7, with TRBD2 matching over 9 bases. Germline values: CDR1 SGHNT, CDR2 YYREEE (reference sequence). V trimming: 2 bases; J trimming: 4 bases; junction bases outside the gene matches: 7. This CDR3 contains 15 residues. The CDR3 region is CASSLAGGTRYEQYF. The CDR3, as DNA: TGTGCCAGCAGCTTAGCGGGAGGTACAAGGTACGAGCAGTACTTC.

The J gene is TRBJ2-2, the V gene TRBV7-9, with 7 bases identical to TRBD1. V lost 5 bases and J lost 7; bases outside the gene matches: 10. Germline values: CDR1 SEHNR, CDR2 FQNEAQ (reference sequence). This CDR3 comprises 15 residues. CDR3 residues: CASSPRDSWYGELFF. As DNA, the CDR3 is TGTGCCAGCAGCCCAAGGGACAGCTGGTACGGGGAGCTGTTTTTT.

DNA for the CDR3: TGTGCCAGCAGCGTAGACGGAGGGGACTACGAGCAGTACTTC. Its translation is CASSVDGGDYEQYF. The chain joins TRBV9 to TRBJ2-7; D possibly corresponds to TRBD2 (6 bases). The CDR3 extends over 14 amino acids. The V end lost 0 bases, the J end lost 3 bases, and 10 bases lay between the germline ends. Germline loops: CDR1 SGDLS, CDR2 YYNGEE.

The chain joins TRBV7-9 to TRBJ2-3; 9 bases are a match to TRBD2. This CDR3 contains 15 residues. The ends lost 6 bases at V and 3 bases at J; junction bases unmatched: 7. The germline V gene has CDR1 SEHNR and CDR2 FQNEAQ (reference sequence). Here the CDR3 reads CASRPRLAATDTQYF. The CDR3 bases are TGTGCCAGCAGACCACGACTAGCGGCGACAGATACGCAGTATTTT.

This clone was seen a few times. The chain uses TRBV30 and TRBJ2-7; TRBD2 aligns across 12 bases. Per the germline V gene, CDR1 is GTSNPN and CDR2 is SVGIG (reference sequence). This CDR3 is 14 amino acids long. V shed 3 bases, J shed 5 bases, and the junction held 5 bases outside the gene matches. The CDR3 sequence: CAWRLAGGSNEQYV. In nucleotides, the CDR3 is TGTGCCTGGAGGCTAGCGGGGGGGTCCAACGAGCAGTACGTC.

V is TRBV10-2 and J is TRBJ2-3, with 13 bases aligning to TRBD2. The CDR3 loop spans 14 amino acids. CDR1 WSHSY and CDR2 SAAADI come from the germline V gene. V lost 9 bases and J lost 3; bases outside the gene matches: 3. The DNA of the CDR3 is TGCGCCAGTACTAGCGGGGGGGTAACAGATACGCAGTATTTT. Residues: CASTSGGVTDTQYF.

The chain couples TRBV9 to TRBJ2-1; 7 bases fit TRBD2. The CDR3 contains 16 residues. Trimming at V came to 0 bases and at J to 6 bases, leaving 9 bases not matched to a gene. Looked up from germline, CDR1 is SGDLS and CDR2 is YYNGEE. DNA of the CDR3: TGTGCCAGCAGCGTAGACGGGGCGGGAGCGGGCAATGAGCAGTTCTTC. Protein: CASSVDGAGAGNEQFF.

The gene calls are TRBV7-2 and TRBJ2-1, with TRBD2 matching over 9 bases. J was trimmed by 9 bases and V by 3 bases; bases with no gene match: 9. The CDR3 has 15 amino acids. Looked up from germline, CDR1 is SGHTA and CDR2 is FQGNSA. The CDR3 DNA follows: TGTGCCAGCAGCTTTGCGGGAGGGCCGTCCAGTGAGCAGTTCTTC. This encodes CASSFAGGPSSEQFF.

A word on this clone: At one end, the junction sequence differs from germline, possibly due to a read error. The chain combines TRBV7-7 with TRBJ2-3; D may be TRBD2 (6 bases). This CDR3 spans 15 amino acids. Germline V gene lookup returns CDR1 SSHAT and CDR2 FNYEAQ (reference sequence). The CDR3 DNA is TGTGCTAGCAGCTCCGGGACTTCGGGCCCAGATACGCAGTATTTT. Encoded protein: CASSSGTSGPDTQYF.

The gene calls are TRBV5-1 and TRBJ2-6, with TRBD2 matching 8 bases. CDR3 length: 16 residues. V shed 8 bases, J shed 0 bases, and the junction held 7 bases outside the gene matches. Germline V lookup: CDR1 SGHRS, CDR2 YFSETQ. The CDR3 DNA sequence: TGCGCCAGTGAACTAGCGGTTTTCTCTGGGGCCAACGTCCTGACTTTC. Amino acid sequence: CASELAVFSGANVLTF.

The rearrangement joins TRBV29-1 to TRBJ2-5; tentative D call: TRBD1 (6 bases). The V gene lost 7 bases and the J gene lost 4 bases, with 16 bases spanning the gap. The germline V gene encodes CDR1 SQVTM and CDR2 ANQGSEA. The CDR3 length is 13 residues. The CDR3 coding sequence is TGCAGCGCGGAGCTAGGGGGATCAGAGACCCAGTACTTC. This translates into CSAELGGSETQYF.

The chain combines TRBV7-8 with TRBJ1-1; D gene ambiguous. Looked up from germline, CDR1 is SGHVS and CDR2 is FQNEAQ. This CDR3 region has 12 residues. The V end was cut by 2 bases, the J end by 5 bases, with 6 bases between. CDR3 residues: CASSLSLTEAFF. The CDR3 DNA follows: TGTGCCAGCAGCTTATCGTTAACTGAAGCTTTCTTT.

The CDR3 DNA is TGTGCCAGCAGTAGGGGACTAGCGGAGGACAATGAGCAGTTCTTC. Encoded protein: CASSRGLAEDNEQFF. V is TRBV27 and J is TRBJ2-1; 11 bases align to TRBD2. The CDR3 contains 15 residues. V dropped 5 bases and J dropped 5; count of bases not matched to a gene: 5. Germline CDR1 MNHEY, CDR2 SMNVEV (reference sequence).

The chain uses TRBV30 and TRBJ1-5; 10 nucleotides line up with TRBD1. The CDR3 length is 15 residues. Germline CDR1 GTSNPN, CDR2 SVGIG (reference sequence). V lost 5 bases, J lost 6 bases, and 10 bases stayed unmatched. In DNA, the CDR3 is TGTGCCTGGCAACCGACAGGGGGCGGGAGTCAGCCCCAGCATTTT. It yields the protein CAWQPTGGGSQPQHF.

The chain joins TRBV7-3 to TRBJ2-5, with TRBD2 matching 7 bases. CDR3 length: 15 residues. Germline CDR1 SGHTA, CDR2 FQGTGA. V was pared by 5 bases and J by 1 base, with 7 bases of the junction left unmatched. The CDR3 is CASSPGGGFQETQYF. The CDR3 bases are TGTGCCAGCAGCCCGGGAGGCGGATTCCAAGAGACCCAGTACTTC.

The rearrangement uses TRBV6-1 and TRBJ2-2; 7 nucleotides align to TRBD1. Per germline, CDR1 MNHNS and CDR2 SASEGT. With V trimmed by 3 bases and J by 7 bases, 8 bases remained unmatched. The CDR3 totals 15 residues. CDR3 protein: CASSERQGVGGELFF. CDR3 DNA sequence: TGTGCCAGCAGTGAGCGGCAGGGGGTCGGCGGGGAGCTGTTTTTT.

This chain uses TRBV6-5 with TRBJ1-2, with D perhaps TRBD1 (5 bases). V gave up 5 bases and J gave up 4 bases, with 17 bases separating them. Germline-derived CDR1 and CDR2 are MNHEY and SVGAGI. This CDR3 is built from 15 residues. Here the CDR3 DNA reads TGTGCCAGCAGTACAGGCACGCGGCCTGTCTATGGCTACACCTTC. This translates into CASSTGTRPVYGYTF.

The V and J genes are TRBV5-1 and TRBJ2-7; 12 nucleotides line up with TRBD1. This CDR3 contains 17 residues. CDR1 SGHRS and CDR2 YFSETQ come from the germline V gene. J gave up 7 bases and V 2 bases, and 13 bases lay outside the gene matches. The CDR3 here is CASSFRLGTGGAGEQYF. CDR3 nucleotides: TGCGCCAGCAGCTTCCGCCTCGGGACAGGGGGCGCGGGGGAGCAGTACTTC.

A note on this clone: Other DNA sequences of this sample code for an identical CDR3. The genes are TRBV11-3 and TRBJ2-3; 9 bases line up with TRBD2. Looked up from germline, CDR1 is SGHNT and CDR2 is YENEEA. With 5 bases clipped from V and 4 bases from J, the junction kept 7 bases outside the gene matches. The CDR3 runs 15 residues. The DNA for the CDR3 is TGTGCCAGCAGCCCCTCGCGGGGGGGTTCAGATACGCAGTATTTT. It codes for CASSPSRGGSDTQYF.